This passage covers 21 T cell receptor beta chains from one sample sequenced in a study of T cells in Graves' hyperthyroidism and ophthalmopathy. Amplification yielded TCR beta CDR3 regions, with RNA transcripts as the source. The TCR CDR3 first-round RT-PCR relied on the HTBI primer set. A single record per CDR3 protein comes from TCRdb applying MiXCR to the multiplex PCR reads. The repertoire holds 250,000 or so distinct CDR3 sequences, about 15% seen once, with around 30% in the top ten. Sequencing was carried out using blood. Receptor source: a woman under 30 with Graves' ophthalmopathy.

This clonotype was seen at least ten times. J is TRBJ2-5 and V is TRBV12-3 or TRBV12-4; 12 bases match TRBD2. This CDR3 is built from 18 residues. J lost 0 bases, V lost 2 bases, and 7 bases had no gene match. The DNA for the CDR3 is TGTGCCAGCAGTTTAAGGGGACTAGCGGGCGGGTACCAAGAGACCCAGTACTTC. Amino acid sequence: CASSLRGLAGGYQETQYF.

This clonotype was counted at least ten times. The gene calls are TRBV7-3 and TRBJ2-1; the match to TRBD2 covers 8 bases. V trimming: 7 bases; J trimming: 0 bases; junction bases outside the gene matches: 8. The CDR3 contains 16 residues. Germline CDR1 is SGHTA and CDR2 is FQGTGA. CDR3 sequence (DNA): TGTGCCAGCACCCCCTCGGGGGGGAGCTCCTACAATGAGCAGTTCTTC. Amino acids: CASTPSGGSSYNEQFF. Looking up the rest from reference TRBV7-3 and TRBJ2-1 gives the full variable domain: GAGVSQTPSNKVTEKGKYVELRCDPISGHTALYWYRQSLGQGPEFLIYFQGTGAADDSGLPNDRFFAVRPEGSVSTLKIQRTERGDSAVYLCASTPSGGSSYNEQFFGPGTRLTVL.

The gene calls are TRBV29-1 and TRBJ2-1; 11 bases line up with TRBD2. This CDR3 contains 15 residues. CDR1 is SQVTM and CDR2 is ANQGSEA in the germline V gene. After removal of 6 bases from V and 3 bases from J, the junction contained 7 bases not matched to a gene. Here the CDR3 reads CSVAGTSGIYNEQFF. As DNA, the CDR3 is TGCAGCGTAGCCGGGACTAGCGGTATCTACAATGAGCAGTTCTTC.

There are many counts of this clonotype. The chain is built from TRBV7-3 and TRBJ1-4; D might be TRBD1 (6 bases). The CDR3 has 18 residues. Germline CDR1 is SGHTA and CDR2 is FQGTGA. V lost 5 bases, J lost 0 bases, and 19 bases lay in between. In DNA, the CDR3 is TGTGCCAGCAGCCTCCGGGACATCACACTTGCAACTAATGAAAAACTGTTTTTT. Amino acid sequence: CASSLRDITLATNEKLFF.

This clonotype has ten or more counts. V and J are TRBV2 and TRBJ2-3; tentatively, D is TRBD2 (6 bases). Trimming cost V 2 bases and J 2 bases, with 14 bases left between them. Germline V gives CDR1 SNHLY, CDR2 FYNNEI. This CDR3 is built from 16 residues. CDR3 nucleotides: TGTGCCAGCAGTGAATATGGGGGACTCATCACAGATACGCAGTATTTT. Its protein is CASSEYGGLITDTQYF.

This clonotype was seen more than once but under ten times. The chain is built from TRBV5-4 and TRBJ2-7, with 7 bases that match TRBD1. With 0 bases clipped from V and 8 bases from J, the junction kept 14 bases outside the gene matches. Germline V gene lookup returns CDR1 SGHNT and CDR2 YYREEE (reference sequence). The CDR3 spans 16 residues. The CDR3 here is CASSLGRQGIGQKQYF. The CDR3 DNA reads TGTGCCAGCAGCTTGGGGAGACAGGGAATAGGTCAAAAGCAGTACTTC.

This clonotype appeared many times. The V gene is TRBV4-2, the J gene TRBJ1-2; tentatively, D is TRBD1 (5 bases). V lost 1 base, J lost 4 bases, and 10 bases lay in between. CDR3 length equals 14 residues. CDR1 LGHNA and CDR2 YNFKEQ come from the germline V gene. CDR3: CASSQGGGSYGYTF. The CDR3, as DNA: TGTGCCAGCAGCCAAGGTGGGGGATCCTATGGCTACACCTTC.

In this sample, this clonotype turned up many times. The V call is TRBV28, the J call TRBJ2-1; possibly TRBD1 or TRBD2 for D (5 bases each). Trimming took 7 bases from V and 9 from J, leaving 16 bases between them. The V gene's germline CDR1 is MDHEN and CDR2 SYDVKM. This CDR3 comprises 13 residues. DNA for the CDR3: TGTGCCAGCATGTGGGGGAGTAAGGGTGAGCAGTTCTTC. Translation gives CASMWGSKGEQFF.

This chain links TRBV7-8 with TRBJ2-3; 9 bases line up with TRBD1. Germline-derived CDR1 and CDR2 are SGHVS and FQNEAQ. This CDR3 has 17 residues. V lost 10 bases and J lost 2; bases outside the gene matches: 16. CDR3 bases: TGTGCCACAAACTCCGGGACAGGGATTCGTACCACAGATACGCAGTATTTT. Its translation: CATNSGTGIRTTDTQYF.

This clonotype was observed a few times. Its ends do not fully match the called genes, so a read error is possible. The CDR3 spells CASSLRDNNYGYAF. The CDR3 nucleotides are TGTGCCAGCAGCTTGAGAGATAATAACTATGGCTACGCCTTC. V and J are TRBV5-6 and TRBJ1-2; no clear D gene. This CDR3 is built from 14 residues. CDR1 is SGHDT, CDR2 YYEEEE, per germline.

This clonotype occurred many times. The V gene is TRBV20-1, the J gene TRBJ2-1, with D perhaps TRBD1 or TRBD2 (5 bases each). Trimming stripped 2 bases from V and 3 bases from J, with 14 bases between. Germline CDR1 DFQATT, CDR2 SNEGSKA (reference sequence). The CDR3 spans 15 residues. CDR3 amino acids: CSARTRQTNYNEQFF. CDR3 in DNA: TGCAGTGCTAGAACACGACAGACTAACTACAATGAGCAGTTCTTC.

CDR3 region: CSALEASGSGTQYF. In DNA, the CDR3 is TGCAGTGCCCTTGAAGCTAGCGGGAGCGGGACCCAGTACTTC. The J gene is TRBJ2-5, the V gene TRBV20-1, with 10 positions matching TRBD2. CDR1 DFQATT and CDR2 SNEGSKA come from the germline V gene (reference sequence). With 6 bases clipped from V and 7 bases from J, the junction kept 11 bases outside the gene matches. CDR3 size: 14 residues.

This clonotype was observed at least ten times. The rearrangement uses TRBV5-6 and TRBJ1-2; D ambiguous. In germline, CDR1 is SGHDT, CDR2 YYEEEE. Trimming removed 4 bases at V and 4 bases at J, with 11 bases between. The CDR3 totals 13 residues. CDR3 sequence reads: CASSPVRGYGYTF. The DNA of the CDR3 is TGTGCCAGCAGCCCTGTCCGGGGCTATGGCTACACCTTC.

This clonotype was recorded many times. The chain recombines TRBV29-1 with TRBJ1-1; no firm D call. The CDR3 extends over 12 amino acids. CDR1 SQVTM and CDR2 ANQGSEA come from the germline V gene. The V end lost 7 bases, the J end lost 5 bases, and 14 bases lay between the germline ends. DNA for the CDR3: TGCAGCGGAGAGGACGGGATTACTGAAGCTTTCTTT. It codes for CSGEDGITEAFF.

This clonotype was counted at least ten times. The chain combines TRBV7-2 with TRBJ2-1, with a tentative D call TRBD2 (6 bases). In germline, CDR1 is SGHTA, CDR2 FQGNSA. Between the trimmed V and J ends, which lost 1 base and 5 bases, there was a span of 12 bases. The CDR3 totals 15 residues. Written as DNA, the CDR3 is TGTGCCAGCAGCTTAGAAGGGACTGGTAACAATGAGCAGTTCTTC. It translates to CASSLEGTGNNEQFF.

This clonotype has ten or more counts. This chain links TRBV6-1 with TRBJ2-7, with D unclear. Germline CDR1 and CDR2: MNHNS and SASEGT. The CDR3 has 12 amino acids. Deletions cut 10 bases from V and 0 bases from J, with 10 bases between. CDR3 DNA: TGTGCCACCTCAGACGACTCCTACGAGCAGTACTTC. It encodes CATSDDSYEQYF.

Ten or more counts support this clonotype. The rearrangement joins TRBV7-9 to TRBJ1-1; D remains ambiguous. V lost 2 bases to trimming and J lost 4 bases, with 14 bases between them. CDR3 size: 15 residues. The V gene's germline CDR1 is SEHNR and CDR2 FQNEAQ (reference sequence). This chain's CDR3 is CASSLSRLPSTEAFF. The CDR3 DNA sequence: TGTGCCAGCAGCTTAAGTCGTCTCCCGAGCACTGAAGCTTTCTTT.

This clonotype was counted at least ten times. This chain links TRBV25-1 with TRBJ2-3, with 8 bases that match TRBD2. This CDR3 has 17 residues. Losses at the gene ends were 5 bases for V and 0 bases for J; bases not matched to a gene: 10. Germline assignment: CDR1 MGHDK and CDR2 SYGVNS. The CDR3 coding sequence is TGTGCCAGCAGTCACGCTTGGGGCGGGGGGAGCACAGATACGCAGTATTTT. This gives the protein CASSHAWGGGSTDTQYF.

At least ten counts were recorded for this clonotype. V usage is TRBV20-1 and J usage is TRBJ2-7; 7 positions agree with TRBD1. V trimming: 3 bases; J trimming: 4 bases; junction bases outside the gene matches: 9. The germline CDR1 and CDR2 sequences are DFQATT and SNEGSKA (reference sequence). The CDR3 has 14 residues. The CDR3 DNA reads TGCAGTGCTAGTGAAAGGGGGCTAGGGTACGAGCAGTACTTC. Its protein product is CSASERGLGYEQYF.

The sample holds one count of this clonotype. The CDR3 nucleotides read TGTGCCAGCAGCCCGACACAGAACTATGGCTACACCTTC. As protein: CASSPTQNYGYTF. The V gene is TRBV7-9, the J gene TRBJ1-2; D unresolved. Germline CDR1 SEHNR, CDR2 FQNEAQ (reference sequence). V was pared by 5 bases and J by 2 bases, with 9 bases between. The CDR3 length is 13 residues.

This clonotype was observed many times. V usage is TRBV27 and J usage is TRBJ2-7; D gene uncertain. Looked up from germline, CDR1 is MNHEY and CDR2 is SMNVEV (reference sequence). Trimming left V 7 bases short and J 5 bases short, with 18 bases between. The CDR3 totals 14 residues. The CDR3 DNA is TGTGCCAGCACCAACTTGGGTGGTTCGGACGAGCAGTACTTC. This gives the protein CASTNLGGSDEQYF.